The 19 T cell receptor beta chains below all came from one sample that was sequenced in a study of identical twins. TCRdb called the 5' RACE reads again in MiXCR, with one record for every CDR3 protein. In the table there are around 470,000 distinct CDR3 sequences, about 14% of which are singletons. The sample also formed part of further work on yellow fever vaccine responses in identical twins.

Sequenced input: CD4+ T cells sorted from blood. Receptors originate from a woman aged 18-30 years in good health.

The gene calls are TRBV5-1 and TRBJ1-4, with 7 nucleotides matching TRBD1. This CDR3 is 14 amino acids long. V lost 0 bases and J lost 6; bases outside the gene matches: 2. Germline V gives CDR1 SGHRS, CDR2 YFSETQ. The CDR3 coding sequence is TGCGCCAGCAGCTTGGAGGGGGCGCATGAAAAACTGTTTTTT. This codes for CASSLEGAHEKLFF.

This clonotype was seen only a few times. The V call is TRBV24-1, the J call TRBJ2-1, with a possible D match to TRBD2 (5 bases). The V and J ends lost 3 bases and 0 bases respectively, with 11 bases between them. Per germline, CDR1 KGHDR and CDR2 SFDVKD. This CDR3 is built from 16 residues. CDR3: CATSDGKRSSYNEQFF. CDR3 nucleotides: TGTGCCACCAGTGATGGGAAGCGGAGCTCCTACAATGAGCAGTTCTTC.

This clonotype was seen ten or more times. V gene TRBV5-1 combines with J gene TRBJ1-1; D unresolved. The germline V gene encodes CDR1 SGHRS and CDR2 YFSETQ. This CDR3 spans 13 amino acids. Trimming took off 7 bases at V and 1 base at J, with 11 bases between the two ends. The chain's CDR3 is CASAGHPNTEAFF. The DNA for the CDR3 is TGCGCCAGCGCCGGGCACCCGAACACTGAAGCTTTCTTT.

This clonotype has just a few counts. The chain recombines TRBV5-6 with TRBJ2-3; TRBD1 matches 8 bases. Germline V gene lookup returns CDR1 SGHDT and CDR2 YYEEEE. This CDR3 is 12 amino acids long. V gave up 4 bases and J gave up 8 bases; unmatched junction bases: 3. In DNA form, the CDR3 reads TGTGCCAGCAGCCCCGGACAGGGTACGCAGTATTTT. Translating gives CASSPGQGTQYF.

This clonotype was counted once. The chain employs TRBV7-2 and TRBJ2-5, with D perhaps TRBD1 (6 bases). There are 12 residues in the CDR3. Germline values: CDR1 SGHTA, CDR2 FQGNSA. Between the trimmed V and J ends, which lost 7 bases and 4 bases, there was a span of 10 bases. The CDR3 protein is CASNLGAETQYF. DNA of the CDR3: TGTGCCAGCAACCTGGGGGCAGAGACCCAGTACTTC.

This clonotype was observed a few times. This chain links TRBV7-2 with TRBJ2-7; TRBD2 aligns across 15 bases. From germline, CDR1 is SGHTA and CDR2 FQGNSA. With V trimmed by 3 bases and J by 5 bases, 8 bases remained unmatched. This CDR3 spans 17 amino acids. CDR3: CASSFTWTSGRADEQYF. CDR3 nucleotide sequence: TGTGCCAGCAGCTTCACATGGACTAGCGGGAGGGCCGACGAGCAGTACTTC.

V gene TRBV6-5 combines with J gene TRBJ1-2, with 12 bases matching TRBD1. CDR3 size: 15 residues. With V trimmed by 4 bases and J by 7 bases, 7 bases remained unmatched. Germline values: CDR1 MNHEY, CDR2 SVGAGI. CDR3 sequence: CASSLSGTGGLGYTF. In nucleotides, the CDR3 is TGTGCCAGCAGTTTATCCGGGACAGGGGGCCTTGGCTACACCTTC.

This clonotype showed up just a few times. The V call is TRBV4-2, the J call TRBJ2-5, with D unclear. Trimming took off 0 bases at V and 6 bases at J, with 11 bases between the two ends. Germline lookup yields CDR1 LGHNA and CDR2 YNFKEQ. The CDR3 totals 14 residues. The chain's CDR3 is CASSQDELLKTQYF. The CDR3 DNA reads TGTGCCAGCAGCCAAGACGAGCTTCTGAAGACCCAGTACTTC.

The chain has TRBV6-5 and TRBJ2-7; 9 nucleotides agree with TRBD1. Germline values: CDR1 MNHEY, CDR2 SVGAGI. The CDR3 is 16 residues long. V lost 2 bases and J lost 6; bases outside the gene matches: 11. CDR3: CASSYPGQGRMGEQYF. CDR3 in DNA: TGTGCCAGCAGTTACCCGGGACAGGGAAGGATGGGCGAGCAGTACTTC.

CDR3 nucleotide sequence: TGTGCCAGCAGCCTCGACCCGGGAAACACCATATATTTT. Its translation is CASSLDPGNTIYF. The chain links TRBV7-2 to TRBJ1-3; D call uncertain. The V gene lost 5 bases and the J gene lost 4 bases, with 9 bases spanning the gap. Germline-derived CDR1 and CDR2 are SGHTA and FQGNSA. The CDR3 runs 13 residues.

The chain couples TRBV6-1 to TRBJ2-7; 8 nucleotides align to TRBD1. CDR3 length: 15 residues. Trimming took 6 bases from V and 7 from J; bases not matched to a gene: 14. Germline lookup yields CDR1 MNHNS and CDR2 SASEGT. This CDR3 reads CASSPPGQGKWEQYF. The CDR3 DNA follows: TGTGCCAGCAGCCCGCCCGGACAGGGTAAATGGGAGCAGTACTTC.

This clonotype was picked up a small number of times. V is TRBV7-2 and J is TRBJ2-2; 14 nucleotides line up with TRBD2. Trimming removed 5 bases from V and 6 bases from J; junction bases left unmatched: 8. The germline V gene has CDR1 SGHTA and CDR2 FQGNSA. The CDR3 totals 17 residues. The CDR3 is CASSITRGLAGAGELFF. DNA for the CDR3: TGTGCCAGCAGCATAACACGGGGACTAGCGGGAGCCGGGGAGCTGTTTTTT.

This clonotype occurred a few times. The CDR3 loop is CASSPRLAGSSYNEQFF. CDR3 DNA: TGTGCCAGCAGCCCTCGACTAGCGGGGAGCTCCTACAATGAGCAGTTCTTC. This chain uses TRBV11-2 with TRBJ2-1; 11 bases agree with TRBD2. V trimming: 5 bases; J trimming: 0 bases; junction bases outside the gene matches: 6. Per germline, CDR1 SGHAT and CDR2 FQNNGV. The CDR3 spans 17 residues.

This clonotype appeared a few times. The CDR3 DNA sequence: TGTGCCAGCAACCAGGGCCGGTCTGGGGCCAACGTCCTGACTTTC. Translation: CASNQGRSGANVLTF. This rearrangement joins TRBV2 to TRBJ2-6; perhaps TRBD1 as D (5 bases). CDR3 length equals 15 residues. Germline CDR1 and CDR2: SNHLY and FYNNEI. V was pared by 7 bases and J by 1 base, with 11 bases between. The variable domain in full, with the rest retrieved from reference TRBV2 and TRBJ2-6, is EPEVTQTPSHQVTQMGQEVILRCVPISNHLYFYWYRQILGQKVEFLVSFYNNEISEKSEIFDDQFSVERPDGSNFTLKIRSTKLEDSAMYFCASNQGRSGANVLTFGAGSRLTVL.

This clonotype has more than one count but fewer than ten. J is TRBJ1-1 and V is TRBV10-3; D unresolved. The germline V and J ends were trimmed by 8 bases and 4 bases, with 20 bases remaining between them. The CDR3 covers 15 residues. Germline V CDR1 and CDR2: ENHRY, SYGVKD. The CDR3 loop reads CAIREGPPGGTEAFF. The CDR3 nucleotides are TGTGCCATCCGAGAGGGTCCACCCGGCGGCACTGAAGCTTTCTTT.

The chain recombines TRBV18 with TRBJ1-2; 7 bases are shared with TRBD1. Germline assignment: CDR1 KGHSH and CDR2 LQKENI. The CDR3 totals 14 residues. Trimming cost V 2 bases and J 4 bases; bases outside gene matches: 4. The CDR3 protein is CASSPLQGSYGYTF. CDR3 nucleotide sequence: TGTGCCAGCTCACCATTACAGGGGAGCTATGGCTACACCTTC.

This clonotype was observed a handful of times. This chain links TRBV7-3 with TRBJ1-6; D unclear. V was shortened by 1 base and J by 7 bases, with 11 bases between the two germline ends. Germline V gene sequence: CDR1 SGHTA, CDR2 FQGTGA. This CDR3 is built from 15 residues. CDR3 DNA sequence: TGTGCCAGCAGCTTAAGACCCGGATCGAATTCACCCCTCCACTTT. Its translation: CASSLRPGSNSPLHF.

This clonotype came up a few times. The chain's CDR3 is CASSPESGRDTQYF. For the CDR3, the DNA is TGTGCCAGCAGCCCCGAGTCAGGGAGAGATACGCAGTATTTT. The chain uses TRBV7-9 and TRBJ2-3; D possibly matches TRBD1 or TRBD2 (5 bases each). This CDR3 is built from 14 residues. The V end was cut by 5 bases, the J end by 5 bases, with 14 bases between. The germline V gene encodes CDR1 SEHNR and CDR2 FQNEAQ (reference sequence). The whole variable domain, filled in from reference TRBV7-9 and TRBJ2-3, reads DTGVSQNPRHKITKRGQNVTFRCDPISEHNRLYWYRQTLGQGPEFLTYFQNEAQLEKSRLLSDRFSAERPKGSFSTLEIQRTEQGDSAMYLCASSPESGRDTQYFGPGTRLTVL.

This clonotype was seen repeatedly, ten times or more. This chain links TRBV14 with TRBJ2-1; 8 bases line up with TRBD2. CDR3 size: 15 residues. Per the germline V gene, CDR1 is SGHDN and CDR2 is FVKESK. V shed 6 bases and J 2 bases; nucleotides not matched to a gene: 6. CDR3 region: CASSATGGTYNEQFF. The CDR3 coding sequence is TGTGCCAGCAGTGCCACGGGAGGGACCTACAATGAGCAGTTCTTC.